This is a list of T cell receptor beta chains from one sample in a study of CD8 T cells in ankylosing spondylitis. TCRdb re-called the 5' RACE reads with MiXCR, one entry per CDR3 protein. The profile shows some 350,000 distinct CDR3 sequences, under 15% of them singletons. The sequenced sample consisted of blood, either unsorted or a sorted T cell fraction (not recorded which). These TCRs come from a male donor with ankylosing spondylitis or in good health (not recorded which). Both conserved end residues are part of each CDR3. D genes are given only for firm matches. Some rows mark clone size as missing; the rest say once, few, many or name a class of expanded clone.

size | J | V | D | DNA | CDR3
many | TRBJ2-3 | TRBV7-8 | - | TGTGCCAGCAGCTTAAGGGGGGCTAGCACAGATACGCAGTATTTT | CASSLRGASTDTQYF
few | TRBJ1-1 | TRBV29-1 | - | TGCAGCGTTGGGCATTCGGGAATGAACACTGAAGCTTTCTTT | CSVGHSGMNTEAFF
many | TRBJ2-2 | TRBV5-1 | - | TGCGCCAGCAGCTTGGAGGCAGGGACCGGGGAGCTGTTTTTT | CASSLEAGTGELFF
many | TRBJ2-1 | TRBV3-1 | - | TGTGCCAGCAGCCAAGCGGGCTCCTACAATGAGCAGTTCTTC | CASSQAGSYNEQFF
once | TRBJ1-1 | TRBV30 | TRBD1 | TGTGCCTGGAGTATCGGACAGGTCATGAACACTGAAGCTTTCTTT | CAWSIGQVMNTEAFF
few | TRBJ1-2 | TRBV7-2 | TRBD1 | TGTGCCAGCAGTCCCAGGGGACAGGGGATGTCTAACTATGGCTACACCTTC | CASSPRGQGMSNYGYTF
few | TRBJ1-6 | TRBV5-1 | - | TGCGCCAGCACCCGGGCGAGTAATTCACCCCTCCACTTT | CASTRASNSPLHF
many | TRBJ1-1 | TRBV18 | TRBD1 | TGTGCCAGCTCAACCGACAGGGGCACTGAAGCTTTCTTT | CASSTDRGTEAFF
- | TRBJ2-1 | TRBV10-3 | TRBD2 | TGTGCCATCAGTGCACTAGCGGGAGAAGGTGAGCAGTTCTTC | CAISALAGEGEQFF
many | TRBJ2-1 | TRBV24-1 | TRBD2 | TGTGCCACCAGTGATCGACTAGCGGGAGTCGATGAGCAGTTCTTC | CATSDRLAGVDEQFF
- | TRBJ2-1 | TRBV7-2 | - | TGTGCCAGCAGCTGGGAGTCCTCACAGTACAATGAGCAGTTCTTC | CASSWESSQYNEQFF
many | TRBJ2-2 | TRBV29-1 | - | TGCAGTGGTGGGGCTAGCACCGGGGAGCTGTTTTTT | CSGGASTGELFF
few | TRBJ2-7 | TRBV5-1 | TRBD1 | TGCGCCAGCAGCTTAGACAGAAGACAGGGGAGCTCCTACGAGCAGTACTTC | CASSLDRRQGSSYEQYF
few | TRBJ2-3 | TRBV5-1 | - | TGCGCCAGCAGACAAGAGAGGCCCAGCACAGATACGCAGTATTTT | CASRQERPSTDTQYF
- | TRBJ2-1 | TRBV2 | TRBD2 | TGTGCCAGCAGCGTAGCCGGGACTAGAGGCAGGAATGAGCAGTTCTTC | CASSVAGTRGRNEQFF
- | TRBJ2-7 | TRBV7-9 | - | TGTGCCAGCAGCCGAGGGCTACAGGCATGGTCCTACGAGCAGTACTTC | CASSRGLQAWSYEQYF
many | TRBJ1-4 | TRBV16 | TRBD1 | TGTGCCAGCAGCCCCGGGACAGGGAATGAAAAACTGTTTTTT | CASSPGTGNEKLFF
few | TRBJ2-1 | TRBV7-2 | - | TGTGCCAGCACATCCCCCATAACAGGGGAGGCCTACAATGAGCAGTTCTTC | CASTSPITGEAYNEQFF
few | TRBJ2-5 | TRBV20-1 | - | TGCAGTGCCGGGACTTCCGTTGAGACCCAGTACTTC | CSAGTSVETQYF
- | TRBJ2-1 | TRBV18 | - | TGTGCCAGCTCACCGAGCGACTCCTACAATGAGCAGTTCTTC | CASSPSDSYNEQFF
- | TRBJ2-7 | TRBV19 | - | TGTGCCAGTAGTATCCCCGGCAGGGGTGACGAGCAGTACTTC | CASSIPGRGDEQYF
few | TRBJ2-7 | TRBV6-1 | TRBD2 | TGTGCCAGCAGAACCGGGACTAGCGAGTGGGGCTACGAGCAGTACTTC | CASRTGTSEWGYEQYF
- | TRBJ2-3 | TRBV5-1 | TRBD2 | TGCGCCAGCAGCCTTTGGACTAGCGGGGGGGCTAGCACAGATACGCAGTATTTT | CASSLWTSGGASTDTQYF
- | TRBJ1-2 | TRBV12-3/TRBV12-4 | - | TGTGCCAGCAGGGACAGAATCTATGGCTACACCTTC | CASRDRIYGYTF
many | TRBJ2-3 | TRBV6-4 | - | TGTGCCAGCAGTGACAGGGGGACAGATACGCAGTATTTT | CASSDRGTDTQYF
many | TRBJ1-1 | TRBV29-1 | - | TGCAGCGCCGGGGGAGTGGGCACTGAAGCTTTCTTT | CSAGGVGTEAFF
- | TRBJ2-7 | TRBV5-1 | - | TGCGCCAGCAGCTCTCATACAGGTTCCTACGAGCAGTACTTC | CASSSHTGSYEQYF
few | TRBJ2-3 | TRBV18 | TRBD2 | TGTGCCAGCTCACCAATTATCGGGACTAGCCCTAGCACAGATACGCAGTATTTT | CASSPIIGTSPSTDTQYF
few | TRBJ2-7 | TRBV29-1 | - | TGCAGCGCGGAGGGTGTTCCCTCCTACGAGCAGTACTTC | CSAEGVPSYEQYF
- | TRBJ2-5 | TRBV6-1 | TRBD1 | TGTGCCAGCAGTATTAGACAGGGAAAAGAGACCCAGTACTTC | CASSIRQGKETQYF
many | TRBJ2-7 | TRBV9 | - | TGTGCCAGCAGCGTAGGCTCCAACTCCTACGAGCAGTACTTC | CASSVGSNSYEQYF
few | TRBJ2-2 | TRBV6-1 | - | TGTGCCAGCAAAAAGGGGGCGAACACCGGGGAGCTGTTTTTT | CASKKGANTGELFF
- | TRBJ2-4 | TRBV20-1 | - | TGCAGTGCTAGAGATAAGAGAGGGGGAAACATTCAGTACTTC | CSARDKRGGNIQYF
few | TRBJ2-7 | TRBV7-2 | TRBD2 | TGTGCCAGCAGCTTAAGGGGGACGTCCCGCGGGGGGGAGCAGTACTTC | CASSLRGTSRGGEQYF
- | TRBJ2-1 | TRBV27 | - | TGTGCCAGCACTTTAAGTTACCGCAATGAGCAGTTCTTC | CASTLSYRNEQFF
- | TRBJ2-1 | TRBV27 | TRBD2 | TGTGCCAGCAGTTTAATGACTAGCGGGAGTGGGCAGTTCTTC | CASSLMTSGSGQFF
many | TRBJ2-1 | TRBV20-1 | TRBD1 | TGCAGTGCTTTGGGGACAGGGGGCCGTCCTCGCTCCTACAATGAGCAGTTCTTC | CSALGTGGRPRSYNEQFF
few | TRBJ1-6 | TRBV12-3/TRBV12-4 | - | TGTGCCAGCAGTTTGTACGGAGGGGAATCACCCCTCCACTTT | CASSLYGGESPLHF
- | TRBJ2-7 | TRBV5-1 | TRBD2 | TGCGCCAGCGGACTAGCGGGGTACGAGCAGTACTTC | CASGLAGYEQYF
many | TRBJ2-7 | TRBV20-1 | - | TGCAGTGCTGGGTCCCCCAGTTTGATGATCTACGAGCAGTACTTC | CSAGSPSLMIYEQYF
- | TRBJ2-7 | TRBV6-5 | TRBD1 | TGTGCCAGCAGTTTTGACAGGGTGTTGAACGAGCAGTACTTC | CASSFDRVLNEQYF
- | TRBJ1-2 | TRBV4-1 | - | TGCGCCAGCAGCCTAACGGGAGCAAGTTATGGCTACACCTTC | CASSLTGASYGYTF
few | TRBJ2-1 | TRBV4-1 | TRBD2 | TGCGCCAGCAGCCGATGGGAGCGGGAGTACTACAATGAGCAGTTCTTC | CASSRWEREYYNEQFF
many | TRBJ2-5 | TRBV5-1 | TRBD1 | TGCGCCAGCAGCTCGGACAGGGTTGAGACCCAGTACTTC | CASSSDRVETQYF
- | TRBJ1-1 | TRBV6-5 | TRBD1 | TGTGCCAGCAGCCGGACAGGAATTGAAGCTTTCTTT | CASSRTGIEAFF
many | TRBJ2-5 | TRBV5-1 | TRBD1 | TGCGCCAGCAGTTCCGGGACAGAGGAGACCCAGTACTTC | CASSSGTEETQYF
few | TRBJ2-1 | TRBV20-1 | - | TGCAGTGCTAGAGGCCCGGGTTATTCCTACAATGAGCAGTTCTTC | CSARGPGYSYNEQFF
few | TRBJ2-3 | TRBV28 | TRBD1 | TGTGCCAGCAGTTTCGTCGGCAGGGGGCTTACAGATACGCAGTATTTT | CASSFVGRGLTDTQYF
- | TRBJ2-7 | TRBV4-2 | - | TGTGCCAGCAGCCTCAGGGGCCAGCCACCTTTGGAACAGTACTTC | CASSLRGQPPLEQYF
few | TRBJ2-2 | TRBV20-1 | TRBD2 | TGCAGTGCTAGCCCTCGGGCCGGGAGGGGGGCCGGGGAGCTGTTTTTT | CSASPRAGRGAGELFF
few | TRBJ1-4 | TRBV25-1 | - | TGTGCCAGCAGTGAGCCCCCGGGGAGGGGAGAAAAACTGTTTTTT | CASSEPPGRGEKLFF
- | TRBJ2-7 | TRBV5-6 | - | TGTGCCAGCAGTGACCTGGCTGTTTCAAGGCAGTACTTC | CASSDLAVSRQYF
- | TRBJ2-7 | TRBV29-1 | TRBD1 | TGCAGCGTCGTGGGACAGTACGAGCAGTACTTC | CSVVGQYEQYF
few | TRBJ2-2 | TRBV9 | - | TGTGCCAGCAGCGTAAGCTGGCGGCCAGAAGGGGAGCTGTTTTTT | CASSVSWRPEGELFF
- | TRBJ1-2 | TRBV29-1 | - | TGCAGCGTTGAAAGGTCTGGGAGTGGCTACACCTTC | CSVERSGSGYTF